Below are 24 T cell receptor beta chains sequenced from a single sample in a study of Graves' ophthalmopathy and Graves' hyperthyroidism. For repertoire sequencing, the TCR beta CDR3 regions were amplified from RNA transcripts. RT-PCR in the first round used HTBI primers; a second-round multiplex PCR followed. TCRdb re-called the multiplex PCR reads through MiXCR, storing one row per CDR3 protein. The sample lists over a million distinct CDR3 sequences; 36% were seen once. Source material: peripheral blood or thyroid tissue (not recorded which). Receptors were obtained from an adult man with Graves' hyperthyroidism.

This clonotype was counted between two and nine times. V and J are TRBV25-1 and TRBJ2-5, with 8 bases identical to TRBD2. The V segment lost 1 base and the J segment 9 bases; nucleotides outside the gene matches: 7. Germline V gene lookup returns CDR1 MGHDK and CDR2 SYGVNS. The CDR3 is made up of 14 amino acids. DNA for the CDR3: TGTGCCAGCAGTGAATCTAGGGGGACTAGGGCCCAGTACTTC. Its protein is CASSESRGTRAQYF.

Written as DNA, the CDR3 is TGCGCCAGCAGCCAAGATCGTAAGGGAGGCCAAGCTTTCACCCTCCACTTT. It translates to CASSQDRKGGQAFTLHF. J is TRBJ1-6 and V is TRBV4-1; D is unresolved. The CDR3 runs to 17 residues. Germline loops: CDR1 MGHRA, CDR2 YSYEKL. The V end lost 0 bases, the J end lost 14 bases, and 23 bases lay between the germline ends.

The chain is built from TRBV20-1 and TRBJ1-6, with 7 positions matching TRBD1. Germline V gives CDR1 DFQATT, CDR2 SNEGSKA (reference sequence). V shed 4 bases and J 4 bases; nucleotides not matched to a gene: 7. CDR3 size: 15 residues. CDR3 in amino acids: CSATYTGQYNSPLHF. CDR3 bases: TGCAGTGCTACGTATACGGGACAGTATAATTCACCCCTCCACTTT.

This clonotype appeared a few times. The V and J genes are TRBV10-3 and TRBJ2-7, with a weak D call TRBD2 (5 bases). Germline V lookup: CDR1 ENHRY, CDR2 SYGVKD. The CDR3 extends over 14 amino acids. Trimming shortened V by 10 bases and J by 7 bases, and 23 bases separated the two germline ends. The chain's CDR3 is CASTNPGYPREQYF. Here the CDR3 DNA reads TGTGCCAGCACCAATCCGGGGTATCCTAGGGAGCAGTACTTC.

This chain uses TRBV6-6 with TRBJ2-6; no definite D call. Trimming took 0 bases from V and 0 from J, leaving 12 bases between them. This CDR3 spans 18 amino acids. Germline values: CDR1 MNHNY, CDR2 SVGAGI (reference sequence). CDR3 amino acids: CASSYSPPQHSGANVLTF. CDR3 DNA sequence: TGTGCCAGCAGTTACTCGCCGCCCCAGCACTCTGGGGCCAACGTCCTGACTTTC.

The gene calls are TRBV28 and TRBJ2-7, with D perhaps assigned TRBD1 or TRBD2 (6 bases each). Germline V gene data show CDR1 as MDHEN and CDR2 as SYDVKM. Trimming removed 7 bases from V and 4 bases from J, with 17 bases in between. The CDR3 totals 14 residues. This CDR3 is CASNLGGPVYEQYF. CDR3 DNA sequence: TGTGCCAGCAACCTTGGGGGGCCGGTGTACGAGCAGTACTTC.

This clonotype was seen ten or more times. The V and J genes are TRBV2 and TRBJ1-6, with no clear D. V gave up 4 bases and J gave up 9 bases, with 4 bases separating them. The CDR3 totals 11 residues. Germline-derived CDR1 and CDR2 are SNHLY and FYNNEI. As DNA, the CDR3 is TGTGCCAGCAGTGTGGTTTCACCCCTCCACTTT. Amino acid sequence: CASSVVSPLHF. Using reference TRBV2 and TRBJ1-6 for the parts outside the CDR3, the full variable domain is EPEVTQTPSHQVTQMGQEVILRCVPISNHLYFYWYRQILGQKVEFLVSFYNNEISEKSEIFDDQFSVERPDGSNFTLKIRSTKLEDSAMYFCASSVVSPLHFGNGTRLTVT.

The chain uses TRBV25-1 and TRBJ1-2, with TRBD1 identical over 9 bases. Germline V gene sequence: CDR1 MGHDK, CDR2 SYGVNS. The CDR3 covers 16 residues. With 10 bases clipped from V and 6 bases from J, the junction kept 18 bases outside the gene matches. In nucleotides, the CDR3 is TGTGCCACCAACCAGGCTCCTAAACAGGGGGCTCATGGCTACACCTTC. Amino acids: CATNQAPKQGAHGYTF.

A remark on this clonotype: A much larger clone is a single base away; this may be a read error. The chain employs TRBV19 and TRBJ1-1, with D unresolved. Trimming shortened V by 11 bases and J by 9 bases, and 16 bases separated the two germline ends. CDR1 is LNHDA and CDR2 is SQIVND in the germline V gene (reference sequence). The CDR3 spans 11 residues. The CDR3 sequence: CAAQPGRKAFF. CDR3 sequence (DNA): TGTGCCGCCCAGCCCGGGCGAAAAGCTTTCTTT.

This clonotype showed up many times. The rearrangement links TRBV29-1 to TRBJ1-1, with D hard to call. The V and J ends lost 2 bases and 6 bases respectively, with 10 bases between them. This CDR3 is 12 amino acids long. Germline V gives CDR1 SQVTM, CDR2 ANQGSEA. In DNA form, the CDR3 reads TGCAGCGTTGAAATAAAGGTGGCTGAAGCTTTCTTT. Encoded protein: CSVEIKVAEAFF.

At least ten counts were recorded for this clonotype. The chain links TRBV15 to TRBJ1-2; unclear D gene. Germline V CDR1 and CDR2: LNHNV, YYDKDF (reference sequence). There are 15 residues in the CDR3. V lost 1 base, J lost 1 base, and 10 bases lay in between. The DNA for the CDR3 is TGTGCCACCAGCAGAGGCCAAAACTATAACTATGGCTACACCTTC. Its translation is CATSRGQNYNYGYTF.

The CDR3 protein is CASRRQEVITGELFF. DNA for the CDR3: TGTGCCAGCAGACGACAGGAAGTAATTACCGGGGAGCTGTTTTTT. The chain couples TRBV2 to TRBJ2-2; TRBD1 might be the D (6 bases). Germline V gene lookup returns CDR1 SNHLY and CDR2 FYNNEI. The CDR3 loop spans 15 amino acids. V shed 6 bases and J shed 5 bases, with 16 bases lying between them.

The CDR3, as DNA: TGTGCCAGTAAGGGGATGGGACAGGACCGGACCGGGGAGCTGTTTTTT. Encoded protein: CASKGMGQDRTGELFF. This chain connects TRBV19 to TRBJ2-2, with TRBD1 matching over 8 bases. The CDR3 consists of 16 residues. The V gene end was trimmed by 7 bases and the J gene end by 5 bases; junction bases not matched to a gene: 12. The germline gives CDR1 LNHDA, CDR2 SQIVND (reference sequence).

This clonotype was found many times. CDR3: CASSLDRTSGGQETQYF. The CDR3 DNA sequence: TGCGCCAGCAGCTTGGACCGGACGTCCGGGGGACAAGAGACCCAGTACTTC. V and J are TRBV4-1 and TRBJ2-5, with a tentative D call TRBD2 (6 bases). The V gene's germline CDR1 is MGHRA and CDR2 YSYEKL. The CDR3 consists of 17 residues. Trimming shortened V by 5 bases and J by 2 bases, and 21 bases separated the two germline ends.

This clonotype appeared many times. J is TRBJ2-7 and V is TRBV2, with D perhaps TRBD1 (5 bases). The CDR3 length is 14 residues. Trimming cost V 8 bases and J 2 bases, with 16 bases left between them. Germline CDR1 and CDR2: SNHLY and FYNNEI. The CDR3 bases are TGTGCCAGCCTAGGGCAGGGAAGGACCTACGAGCAGTACTTC. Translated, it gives CASLGQGRTYEQYF. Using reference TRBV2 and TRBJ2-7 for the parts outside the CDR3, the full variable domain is EPEVTQTPSHQVTQMGQEVILRCVPISNHLYFYWYRQILGQKVEFLVSFYNNEISEKSEIFDDQFSVERPDGSNFTLKIRSTKLEDSAMYFCASLGQGRTYEQYFGPGTRLTVT.

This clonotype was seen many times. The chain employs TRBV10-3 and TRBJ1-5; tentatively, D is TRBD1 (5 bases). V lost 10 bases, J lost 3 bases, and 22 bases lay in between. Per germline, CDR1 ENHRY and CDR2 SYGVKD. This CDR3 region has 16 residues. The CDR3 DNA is TGTGCCACGTTCGGGGGTGCTGCGGGAGACAATCAGCCCCAGCATTTT. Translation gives CATFGGAAGDNQPQHF.

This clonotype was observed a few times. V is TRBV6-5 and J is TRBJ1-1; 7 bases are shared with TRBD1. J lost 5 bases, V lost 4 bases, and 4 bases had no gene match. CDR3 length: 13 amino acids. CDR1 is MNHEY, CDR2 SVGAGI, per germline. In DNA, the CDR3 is TGTGCCAGCAGTTCGGGACAGCTTACTGAAGCTTTCTTT. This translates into CASSSGQLTEAFF.

The CDR3 bases are TGTGCCAGCAGTTTAGGGACTCATTTCTGGGGACTGTTTTTT. The encoded protein is CASSLGTHFWGLFF. The chain couples TRBV28 to TRBJ1-4, with D perhaps matching TRBD1 (5 bases). Trimming stripped 2 bases from V and 13 bases from J, with 17 bases between. The CDR3 spans 14 residues. Germline-derived CDR1 and CDR2 are MDHEN and SYDVKM.

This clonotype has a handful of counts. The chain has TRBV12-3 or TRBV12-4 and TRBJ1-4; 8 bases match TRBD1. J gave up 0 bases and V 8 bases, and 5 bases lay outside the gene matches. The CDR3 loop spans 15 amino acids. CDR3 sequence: CASRDRIATNEKLFF. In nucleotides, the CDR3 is TGTGCCAGCCGGGACAGGATCGCAACTAATGAAAAACTGTTTTTT.

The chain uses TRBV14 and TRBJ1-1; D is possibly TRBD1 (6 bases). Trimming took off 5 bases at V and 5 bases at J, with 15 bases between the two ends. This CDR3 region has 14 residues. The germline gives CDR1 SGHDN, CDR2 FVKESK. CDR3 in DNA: TGTGCCAGCAGCTCCAGGGGACTGAGGACTGAAGCTTTCTTT. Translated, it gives CASSSRGLRTEAFF.

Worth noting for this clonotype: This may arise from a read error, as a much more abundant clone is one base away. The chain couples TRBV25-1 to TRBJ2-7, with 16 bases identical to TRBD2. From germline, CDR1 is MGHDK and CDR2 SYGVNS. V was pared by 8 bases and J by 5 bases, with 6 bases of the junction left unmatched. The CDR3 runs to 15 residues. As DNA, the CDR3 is TGTGCCAGCTCACTCGGGACTAGCGGGGGGGACGAGCAGTACTTC. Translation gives CASSLGTSGGDEQYF.

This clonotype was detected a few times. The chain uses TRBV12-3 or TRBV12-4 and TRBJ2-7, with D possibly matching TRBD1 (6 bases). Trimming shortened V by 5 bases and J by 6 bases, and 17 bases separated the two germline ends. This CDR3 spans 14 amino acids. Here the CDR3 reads CASSVSRGKAEQYF. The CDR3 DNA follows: TGTGCCAGCAGTGTTTCCAGGGGTAAGGCCGAGCAGTACTTC.

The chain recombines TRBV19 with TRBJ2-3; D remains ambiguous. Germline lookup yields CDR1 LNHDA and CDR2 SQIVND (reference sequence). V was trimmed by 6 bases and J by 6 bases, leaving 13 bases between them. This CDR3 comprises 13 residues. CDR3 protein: CASRGRNEDTQYF. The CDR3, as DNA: TGTGCCAGTAGAGGGCGGAACGAGGATACGCAGTATTTT.

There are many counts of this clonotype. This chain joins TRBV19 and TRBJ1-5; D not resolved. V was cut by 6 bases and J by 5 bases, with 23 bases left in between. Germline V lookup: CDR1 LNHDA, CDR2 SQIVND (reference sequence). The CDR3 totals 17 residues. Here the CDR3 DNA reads TGTGCCAGTAGGCCGGAGATGGAAAGAGGAAGGCATCAGCCCCAGCATTTT. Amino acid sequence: CASRPEMERGRHQPQHF.